The present T cell receptor (beta chain) was sequenced within a study of long-term antiretroviral therapy in people with HIV. Sequencing used immunoSEQ v3.0 at survey level. The study targeted about 40,000-55,000 T-cell genomes per sample in sequencing. Profiled with immunoSEQ multiplex PCR; TCRdb holds only in-frame clones, not every one. Of approximately 15,000 clones listed, 80% are singletons. Study observations and caveats: Pre-ART expanded clones dominated the repertoire at every time point. HIV repertoires spanned narrower CDR3 length ranges than controls.

Researchers secured at least one pre-ART and at least two post-ART PBMC samples from each donor. Germline CDR1 and CDR2: SGHRS and YFSETQ. Trimming pared 4 bases from V and 7 bases from J, leaving 8 bases between. The CDR3 has 12 amino acids. With regard to this clone: The antigen remains undetermined.

This sequence joins TRBV5-1 and TRBJ2-2; D unclear. The sample in question was unsorted PBMCs, obtained 0.1 years before starting antiretroviral therapy. This TCR derives from a man younger than 35 with HIV. The DNA for the CDR3 is TGCGCCAGCAGCGCGGAAAGCGGGGAGCTGTTTTTT. Protein product: CASSAESGELFF.